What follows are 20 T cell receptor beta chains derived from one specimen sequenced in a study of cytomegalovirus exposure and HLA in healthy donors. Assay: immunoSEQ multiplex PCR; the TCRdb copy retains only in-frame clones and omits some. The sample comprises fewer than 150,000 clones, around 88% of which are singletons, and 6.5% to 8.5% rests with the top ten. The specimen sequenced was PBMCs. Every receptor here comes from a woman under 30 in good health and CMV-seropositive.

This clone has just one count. In DNA form, the CDR3 reads TGTGCCAGTAGTCAGGGACAGGACAATTCACCCCTCCACTTT. This gives the protein CASSQGQDNSPLHF. The rearrangement joins TRBV19 to TRBJ1-6; 8 nucleotides line up with TRBD1. Germline lookup yields CDR1 LNHDA and CDR2 SQIVND (reference sequence). This CDR3 spans 14 amino acids. V gave up 5 bases and J gave up 7 bases; unmatched junction bases: 4.

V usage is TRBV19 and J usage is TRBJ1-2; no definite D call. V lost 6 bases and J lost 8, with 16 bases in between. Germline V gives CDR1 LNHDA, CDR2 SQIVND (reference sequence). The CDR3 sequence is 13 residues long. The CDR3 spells CASRILREQGYTF. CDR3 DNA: TGTGCCAGTAGGATACTACGGGAACAGGGCTACACCTTC.

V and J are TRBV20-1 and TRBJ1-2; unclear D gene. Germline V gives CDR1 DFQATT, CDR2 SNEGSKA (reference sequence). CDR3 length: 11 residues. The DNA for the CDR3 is TGCCGAGCGGTGGGCACATATGGCTACACCTTC. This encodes CRAVGTYGYTF.

The CDR3 nucleotides read TGTGCCAGCAGTTCCGGGACTAGCGGTTCCAATGAGCAGTTCTTC. This sequence encodes CASSSGTSGSNEQFF. The chain couples TRBV6-5 to TRBJ2-1; 11 positions agree with TRBD2. In germline, CDR1 is MNHEY, CDR2 SVGAGI. This CDR3 spans 15 amino acids. V shed 4 bases and J 6 bases; nucleotides not matched to a gene: 5.

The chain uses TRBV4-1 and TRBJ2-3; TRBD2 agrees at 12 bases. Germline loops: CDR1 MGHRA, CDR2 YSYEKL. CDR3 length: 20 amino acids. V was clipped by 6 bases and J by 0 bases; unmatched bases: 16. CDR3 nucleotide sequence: TGCGCCAGCAGGGAAACGGGACTAGCGGGTAGGATCACTAGCACAGATACGCAGTATTTT. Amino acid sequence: CASRETGLAGRITSTDTQYF.

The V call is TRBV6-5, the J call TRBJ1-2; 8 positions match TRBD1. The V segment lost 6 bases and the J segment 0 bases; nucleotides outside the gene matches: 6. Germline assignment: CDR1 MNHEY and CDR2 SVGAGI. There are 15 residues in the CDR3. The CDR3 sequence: CASSRTGSANYGYTF. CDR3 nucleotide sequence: TGTGCCAGCAGCCGGACAGGGTCCGCTAACTATGGCTACACCTTC.

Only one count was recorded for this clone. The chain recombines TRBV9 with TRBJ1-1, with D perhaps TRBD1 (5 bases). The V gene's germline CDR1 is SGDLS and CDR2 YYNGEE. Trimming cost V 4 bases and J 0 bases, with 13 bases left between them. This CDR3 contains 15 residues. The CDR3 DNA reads TGTGCCAGCAGCATTAGCGGGGCCCTGAACACTGAAGCTTTCTTT. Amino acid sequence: CASSISGALNTEAFF.

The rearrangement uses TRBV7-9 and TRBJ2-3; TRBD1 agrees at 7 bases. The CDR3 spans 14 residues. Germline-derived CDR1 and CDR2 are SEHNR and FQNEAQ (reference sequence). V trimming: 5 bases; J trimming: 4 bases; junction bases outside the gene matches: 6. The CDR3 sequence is CASSLTGSADTQYF. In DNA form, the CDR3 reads TGTGCCAGCAGCCTGACAGGGTCGGCAGATACGCAGTATTTT.

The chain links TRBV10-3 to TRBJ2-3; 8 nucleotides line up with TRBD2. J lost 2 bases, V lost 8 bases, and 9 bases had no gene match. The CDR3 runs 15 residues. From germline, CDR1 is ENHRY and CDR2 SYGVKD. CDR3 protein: CAIYKGGGTTDTQYF. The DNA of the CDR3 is TGTGCCATCTACAAAGGCGGGGGGACCACAGATACGCAGTATTTT.

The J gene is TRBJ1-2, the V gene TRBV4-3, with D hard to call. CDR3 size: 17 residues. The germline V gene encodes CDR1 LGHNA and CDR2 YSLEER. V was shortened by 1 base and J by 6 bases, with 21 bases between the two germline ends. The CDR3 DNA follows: TGCGCCAGCAGCCAAGTCGGTACCTGGGAGGACTATAATGGCTACACCTTC. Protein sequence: CASSQVGTWEDYNGYTF.

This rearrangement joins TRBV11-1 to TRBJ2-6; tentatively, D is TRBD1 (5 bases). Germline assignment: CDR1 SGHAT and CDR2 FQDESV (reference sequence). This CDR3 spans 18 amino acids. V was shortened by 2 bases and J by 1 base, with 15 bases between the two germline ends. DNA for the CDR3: TGTGCCAGCAGCTTATCGCCAGGGTTCGAGTCTGGGGCCAACGTCCTGACTTTC. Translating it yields CASSLSPGFESGANVLTF.

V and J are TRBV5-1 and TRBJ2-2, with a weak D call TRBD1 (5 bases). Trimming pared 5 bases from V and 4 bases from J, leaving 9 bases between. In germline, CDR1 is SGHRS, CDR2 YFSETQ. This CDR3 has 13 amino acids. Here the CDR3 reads CASRERGTGELFF. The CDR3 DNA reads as TGCGCCAGCAGAGAAAGGGGCACCGGGGAGCTGTTTTTT.

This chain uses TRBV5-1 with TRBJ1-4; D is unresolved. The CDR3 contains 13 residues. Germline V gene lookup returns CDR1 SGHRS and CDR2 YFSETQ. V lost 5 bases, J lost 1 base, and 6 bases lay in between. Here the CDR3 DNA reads TGCGCCAGCAGAAGAGAAACTAATGAAAAACTGTTTTTT. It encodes CASRRETNEKLFF. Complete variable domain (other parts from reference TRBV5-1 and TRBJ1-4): KAGVTQTPRYLIKTRGQQVTLSCSPISGHRSVSWYQQTPGQGLQFLFEYFSETQRNKGNFPGRFSGRQFSNSRSEMNVSTLELGDSALYLCASRRETNEKLFFGSGTQLSVL.

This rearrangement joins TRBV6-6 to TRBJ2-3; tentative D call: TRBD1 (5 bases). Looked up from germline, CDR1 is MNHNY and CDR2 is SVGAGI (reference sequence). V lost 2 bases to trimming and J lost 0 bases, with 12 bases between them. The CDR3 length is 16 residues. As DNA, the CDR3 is TGTGCCAGCAGTTACGGGGCCTCATATAGCACAGATACGCAGTATTTT. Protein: CASSYGASYSTDTQYF.

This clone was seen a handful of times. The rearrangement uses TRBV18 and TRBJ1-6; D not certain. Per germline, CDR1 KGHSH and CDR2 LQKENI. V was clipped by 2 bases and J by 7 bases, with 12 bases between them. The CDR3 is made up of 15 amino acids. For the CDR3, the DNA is TGTGCCAGCTCACCAAATATGATGGAGAATTCACCCCTCCACTTT. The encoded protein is CASSPNMMENSPLHF.

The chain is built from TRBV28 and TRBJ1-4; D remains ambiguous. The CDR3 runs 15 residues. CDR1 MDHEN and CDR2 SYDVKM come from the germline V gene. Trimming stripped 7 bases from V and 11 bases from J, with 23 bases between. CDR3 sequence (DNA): TGTGCCAGCATCTCCCGTCAATATGCCCGCGAGAAACTGTTTTTT. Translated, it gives CASISRQYAREKLFF.

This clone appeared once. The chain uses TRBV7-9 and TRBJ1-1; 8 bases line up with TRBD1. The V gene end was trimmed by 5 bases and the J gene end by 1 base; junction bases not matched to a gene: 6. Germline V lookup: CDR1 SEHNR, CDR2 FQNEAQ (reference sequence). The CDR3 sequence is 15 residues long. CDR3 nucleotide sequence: TGTGCCAGCAGCCCTAGACAGGGGTCGAACACTGAAGCTTTCTTT. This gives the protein CASSPRQGSNTEAFF.

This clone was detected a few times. CDR3 in DNA: TGTGCCAGCAGCTTAGGTTCGAATTCACCCCTCCACTTT. This translates into CASSLGSNSPLHF. The chain couples TRBV7-2 to TRBJ1-6; D unresolved. Between the trimmed V and J ends, which lost 1 base and 7 bases, there was a span of 5 bases. CDR3 length: 13 residues. In germline, CDR1 is SGHTA, CDR2 FQGNSA.

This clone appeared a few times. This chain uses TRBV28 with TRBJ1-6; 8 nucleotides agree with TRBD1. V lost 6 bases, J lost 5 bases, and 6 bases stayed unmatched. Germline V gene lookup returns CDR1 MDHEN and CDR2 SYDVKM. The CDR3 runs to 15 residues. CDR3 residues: CASRREDRDNSPLHF. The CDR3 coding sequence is TGTGCCAGCAGAAGGGAGGACAGGGATAATTCACCCCTCCACTTT.

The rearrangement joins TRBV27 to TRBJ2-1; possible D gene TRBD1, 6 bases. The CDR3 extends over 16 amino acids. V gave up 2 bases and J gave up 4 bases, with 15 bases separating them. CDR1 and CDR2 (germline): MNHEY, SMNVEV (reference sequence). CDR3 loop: CASSLVSRGGYNEQFF. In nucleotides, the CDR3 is TGTGCCAGCAGTTTAGTCTCCAGGGGCGGTTACAATGAGCAGTTCTTC.